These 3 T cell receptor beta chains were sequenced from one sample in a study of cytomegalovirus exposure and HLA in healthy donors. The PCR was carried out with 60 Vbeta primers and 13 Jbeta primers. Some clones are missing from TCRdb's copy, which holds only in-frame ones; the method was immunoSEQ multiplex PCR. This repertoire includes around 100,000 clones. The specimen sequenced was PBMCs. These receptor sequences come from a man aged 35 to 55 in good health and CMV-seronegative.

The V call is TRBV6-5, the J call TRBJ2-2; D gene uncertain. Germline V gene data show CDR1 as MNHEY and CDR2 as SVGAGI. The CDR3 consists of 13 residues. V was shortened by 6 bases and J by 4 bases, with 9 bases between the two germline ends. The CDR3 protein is CASSPIGTGELFF. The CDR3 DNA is TGTGCCAGCAGCCCTATCGGCACCGGGGAGCTGTTTTTT.

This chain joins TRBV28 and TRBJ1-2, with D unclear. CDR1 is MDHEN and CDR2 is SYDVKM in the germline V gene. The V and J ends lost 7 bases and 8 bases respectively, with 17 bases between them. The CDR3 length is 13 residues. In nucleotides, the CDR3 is TGTGCCAGCATTTCGGGCAGAAGAGGGGGCTACACCTTC. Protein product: CASISGRRGGYTF.

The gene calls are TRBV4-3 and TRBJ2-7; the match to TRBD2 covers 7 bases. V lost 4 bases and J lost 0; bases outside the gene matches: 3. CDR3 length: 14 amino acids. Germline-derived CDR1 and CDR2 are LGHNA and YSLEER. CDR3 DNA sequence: TGCGCCAGCAGCCTAGAGCGGGGCTCCTACGAGCAGTACTTC. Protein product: CASSLERGSYEQYF.